A single T cell receptor (beta chain) is shown here with its context. A single count supports this clonotype. Its recognized antigen is unknown. Base qualities are not recorded, but no much larger clone differs from it by a single base. A single read constitutes weak evidence. This specimen comes from a study of type 1 and type 2 diabetes patients (dated by TCRdb to about 2016). Broadly, across the study: Recruited in China, the cohort was made up of 9 or 10 type 1 diabetes patients, a few type 2 diabetes patients and six nondiabetic controls. Similar V gene usage was observed when approximately 20-cycle and approximately 26-cycle amplification were compared, suggesting similar primer efficiencies and random PCR bias. Across the study, CD4+ and CD8+ T cells were positively selected from PBMCs using CD4 or CD8 MicroBeads on MACS columns. The study profiled TCRbeta repertoires by high-throughput sequencing to compare type 1 diabetes, type 2 diabetes and nondiabetic individuals. Sequencing of the TCRbeta libraries was paired-end and was performed on Illumina HiSeq 2000 or MiSeq instruments. Altogether, roughly 19 million paired-end reads were produced across the whole study. For the type 1 diabetes patients, the type 2 diabetes patients acted as a disease comparison group.

Broad study findings and their caveats: Only a few highly-expanded CD4+ clones (median one) were found in type 2 diabetes patients, and these clones made up a median approximately 4% of reads. Study groups were not matched for age and gender, which possibly biased interpretation. Because only a limited number of T2D and control samples were sequenced, some T1D-only HECs might also be present in more T2D or control samples. High diversity was shown by type 2 diabetes repertoires, and the diversity was significantly greater than that of type 1 diabetes repertoires in both CD4+ and CD8+ T cells. V and J gene usage patterns of type 2 diabetes and control samples were highly correlated, averaging approximately 0.97 between samples.

Standard classification criteria for type 1 or type 2 diabetes were met by all diabetic patients, and glucose and C-peptide were assessed by WHO-recommended methods. Donors were excluded if they had other autoimmune diseases or infections within the previous four weeks. Approximately 10 milliliters of peripheral blood were drawn from each participant. PBMCs were isolated with LymphoPrep density separation. The CDR1 and CDR2 encoded by the germline V gene (reference sequence) are GTSNPN and SVGIG. The CDR3 measures 11 amino acids from cysteine to phenylalanine. Only the CDR3 part of the read is kept: 33 bases, read in frame from the first base. Sequenced on an Illumina MiSeq. Genomic DNA from sorted T cell subsets served as template for TCRbeta CDR3 amplification. The TCRbeta CDR3 region was amplified by multiplex PCR using 30 forward and 13 reverse primers. AMPure XP beads were used to purify the PCR products, after which a second roughly 25-cycle PCR added indices and adaptors. Libraries were gel-purified using the QIAquick Gel Extraction Kit before sequencing. Per the authors' processing: Paired-end reads were merged with FLASH and aligned to IMGT V, D and J germline references using IgBLAST. Reads with below 70% alignment identity to germline references were discarded, and about 11 million reads were retained study-wide. IMGT definitions were followed to assign CDR3 boundaries, reading frame and productivity. Highly-expanded clones were defined as clones at or above 1% of reads, and diversity was measured by normalized Shannon entropy. Group differences in Shannon entropy were tested with unpaired two-tailed t-tests. The public sequencing data were trimmed at Q25 with fastp and processed into clonotypes with MiXCR by TCRdb, which kept only in-frame beta chains. All rows with the same CDR3 protein become a single entry with the most common DNA and genes. TCRdb, not the authors, supplied the V and J calls. This sample comprises about 250,000 distinct CDR3 sequences, roughly 44% of them detected only once. The ten largest clones capture 12% to 15% of the sample.

This sequence uses TRBV30 and TRBJ2-7; confidence is insufficient to name the D gene. Matching the DNA end better, TRBJ2-5 makes the J call doubtful. The specimen sequenced was peripheral blood mononuclear cells (PBMCs). The source of this sequence is a man between 18 and 35 years old with type 2 diabetes. This receptor carries the CDR3 CAWSPLETQYF. The DNA sequence is TGTGCCTGGAGCCCTCTGGAGACCCAGTACTTC.